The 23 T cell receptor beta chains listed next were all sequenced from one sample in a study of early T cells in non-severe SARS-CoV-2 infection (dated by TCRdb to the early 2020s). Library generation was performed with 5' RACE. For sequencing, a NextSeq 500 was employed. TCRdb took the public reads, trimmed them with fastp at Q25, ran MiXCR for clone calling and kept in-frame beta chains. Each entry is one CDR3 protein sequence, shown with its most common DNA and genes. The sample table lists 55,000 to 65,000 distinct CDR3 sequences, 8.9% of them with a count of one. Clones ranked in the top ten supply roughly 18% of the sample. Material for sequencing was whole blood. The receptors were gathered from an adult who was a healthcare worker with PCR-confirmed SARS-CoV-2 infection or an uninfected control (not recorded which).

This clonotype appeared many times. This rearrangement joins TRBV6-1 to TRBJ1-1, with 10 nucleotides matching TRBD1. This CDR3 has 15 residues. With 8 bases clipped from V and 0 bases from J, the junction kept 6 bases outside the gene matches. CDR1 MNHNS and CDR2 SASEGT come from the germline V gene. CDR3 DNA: TGTGCCAGCGGGGGACAGGGGAGGATGAACACTGAAGCTTTCTTT. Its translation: CASGGQGRMNTEAFF.

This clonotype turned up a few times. CDR3: CATSDRTSGRSWQFF. The CDR3, as DNA: TGTGCCACCAGTGACAGGACTAGCGGGAGGTCGTGGCAGTTCTTC. The rearrangement uses TRBV24-1 and TRBJ2-1; 14 bases line up with TRBD2. CDR3 length: 15 amino acids. The J segment lost 12 bases and the V segment lost 4 bases, leaving 7 bases of the junction unmatched. In germline, CDR1 is KGHDR, CDR2 SFDVKD.

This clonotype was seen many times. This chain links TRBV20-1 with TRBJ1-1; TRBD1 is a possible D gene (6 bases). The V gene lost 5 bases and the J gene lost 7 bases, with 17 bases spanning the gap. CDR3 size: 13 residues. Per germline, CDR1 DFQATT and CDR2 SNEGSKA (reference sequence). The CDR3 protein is CSASRGSTDEAFF. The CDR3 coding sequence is TGCAGTGCTTCAAGGGGGAGCACAGATGAAGCTTTCTTT.

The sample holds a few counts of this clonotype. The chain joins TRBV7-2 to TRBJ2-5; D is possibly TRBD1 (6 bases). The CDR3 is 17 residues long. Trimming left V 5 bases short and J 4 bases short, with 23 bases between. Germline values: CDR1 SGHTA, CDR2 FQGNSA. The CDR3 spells CASSLLTGTTGAETQYF. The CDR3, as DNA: TGTGCCAGCAGCCTACTGACCGGGACAACCGGCGCAGAGACCCAGTACTTC. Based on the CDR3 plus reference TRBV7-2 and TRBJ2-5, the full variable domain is GAGVSQSPSNKVTEKGKDVELRCDPISGHTALYWYRQSLGQGLEFLIYFQGNSAPDKSGLPSDRFSAERTGGSVSTLTIQRTQQEDSAVYLCASSLLTGTTGAETQYFGPGTRLLVL.

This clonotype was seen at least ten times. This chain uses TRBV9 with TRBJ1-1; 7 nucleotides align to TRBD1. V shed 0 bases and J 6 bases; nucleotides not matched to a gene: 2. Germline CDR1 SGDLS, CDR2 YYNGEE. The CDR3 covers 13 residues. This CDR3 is CASSVEQGSEAFF. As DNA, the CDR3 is TGTGCCAGCAGCGTAGAACAGGGGTCTGAAGCTTTCTTT. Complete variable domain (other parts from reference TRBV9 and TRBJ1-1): DSGVTQTPKHLITATGQRVTLRCSPRSGDLSVYWYQQSLDQGLQFLIQYYNGEERAKGNILERFSAQQFPDLHSELNLSSLELGDSALYFCASSVEQGSEAFFGQGTRLTVV.

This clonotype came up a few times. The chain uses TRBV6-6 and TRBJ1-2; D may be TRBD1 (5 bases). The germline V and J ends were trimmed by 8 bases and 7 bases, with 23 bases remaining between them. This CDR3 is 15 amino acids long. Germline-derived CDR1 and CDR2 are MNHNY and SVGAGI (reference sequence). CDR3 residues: CASGPSGRGGGGYTF. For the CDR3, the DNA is TGTGCCAGCGGACCCTCCGGACGGGGGGGAGGTGGCTACACCTTC.

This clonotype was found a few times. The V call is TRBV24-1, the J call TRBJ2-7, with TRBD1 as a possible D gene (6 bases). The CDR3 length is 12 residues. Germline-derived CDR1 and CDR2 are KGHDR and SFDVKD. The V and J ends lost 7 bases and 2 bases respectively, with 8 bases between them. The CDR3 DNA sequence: TGTGCCACCAGCAGGGGACCCTACGAGCAGTACTTC. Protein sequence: CATSRGPYEQYF.

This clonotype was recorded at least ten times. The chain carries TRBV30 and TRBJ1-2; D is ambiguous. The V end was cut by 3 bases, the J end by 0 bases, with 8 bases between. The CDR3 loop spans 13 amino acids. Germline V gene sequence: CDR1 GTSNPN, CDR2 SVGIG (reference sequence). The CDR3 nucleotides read TGTGCCTGGAGCAGCGAATCTAACTATGGCTACACCTTC. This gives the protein CAWSSESNYGYTF. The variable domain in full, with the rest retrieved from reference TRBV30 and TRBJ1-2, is SQTIHQWPATLVQPVGSPLSLECTVEGTSNPNLYWYRQAAGRGLQLLFYSVGIGQISSEVPQNLSASRPQDRQFILSSKKLLLSDSGFYLCAWSSESNYGYTFGSGTRLTVV.

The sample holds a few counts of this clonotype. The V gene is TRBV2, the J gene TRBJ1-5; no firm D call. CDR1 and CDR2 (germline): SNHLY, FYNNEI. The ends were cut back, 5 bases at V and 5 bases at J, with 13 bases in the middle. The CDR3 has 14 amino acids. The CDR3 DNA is TGTGCCAGCAGTAAAAAACAGAACCATCAGCCCCAGCATTTT. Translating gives CASSKKQNHQPQHF. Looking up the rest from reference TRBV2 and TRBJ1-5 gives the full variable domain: EPEVTQTPSHQVTQMGQEVILRCVPISNHLYFYWYRQILGQKVEFLVSFYNNEISEKSEIFDDQFSVERPDGSNFTLKIRSTKLEDSAMYFCASSKKQNHQPQHFGDGTRLSIL.

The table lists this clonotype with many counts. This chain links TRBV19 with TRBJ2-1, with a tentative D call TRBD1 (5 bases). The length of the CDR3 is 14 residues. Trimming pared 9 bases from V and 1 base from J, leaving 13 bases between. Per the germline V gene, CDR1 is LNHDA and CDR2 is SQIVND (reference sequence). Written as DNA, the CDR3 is TGTGCCAGCCAGATAGACAGTTCCTACAATGAGCAGTTCTTC. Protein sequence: CASQIDSSYNEQFF.

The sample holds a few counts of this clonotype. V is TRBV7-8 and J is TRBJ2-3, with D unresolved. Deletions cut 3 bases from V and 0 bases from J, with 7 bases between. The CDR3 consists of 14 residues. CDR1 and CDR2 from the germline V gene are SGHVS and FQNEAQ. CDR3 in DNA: TGTGCCAGCAGCTTCGTCGCTAGCACAGATACGCAGTATTTT. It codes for CASSFVASTDTQYF. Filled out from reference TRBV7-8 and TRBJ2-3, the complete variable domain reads GAGVSQSPRYKVAKRGQDVALRCDPISGHVSLFWYQQALGQGPEFLTYFQNEAQLDKSGLPSDRFFAERPEGSVSTLKIQRTQQEDSAVYLCASSFVASTDTQYFGPGTRLTVL.

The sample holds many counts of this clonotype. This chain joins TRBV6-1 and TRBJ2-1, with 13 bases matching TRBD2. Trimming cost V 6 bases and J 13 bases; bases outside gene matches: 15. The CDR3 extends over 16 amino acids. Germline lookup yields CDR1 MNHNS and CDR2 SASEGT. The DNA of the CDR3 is TGTGCCAGCAGGTCCGGGACTAGCGGGATAGGATGGGGTCAGTTCTTC. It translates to CASRSGTSGIGWGQFF.

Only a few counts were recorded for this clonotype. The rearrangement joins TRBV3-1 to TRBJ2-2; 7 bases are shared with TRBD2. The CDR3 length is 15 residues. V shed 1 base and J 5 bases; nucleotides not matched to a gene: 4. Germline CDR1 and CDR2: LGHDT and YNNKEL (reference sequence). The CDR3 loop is CASSQVSSGTGELFF. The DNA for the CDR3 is TGTGCCAGCAGCCAAGTGTCTAGCGGAACCGGGGAGCTGTTTTTT. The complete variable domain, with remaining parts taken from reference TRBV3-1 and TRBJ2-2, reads DTAVSQTPKYLVTQMGNDKSIKCEQNLGHDTMYWYKQDSKKFLKIMFSYNNKELIINETVPNRFSPKSPDKAHLNLHINSLELGDSAVYFCASSQVSSGTGELFFGEGSRLTVL.

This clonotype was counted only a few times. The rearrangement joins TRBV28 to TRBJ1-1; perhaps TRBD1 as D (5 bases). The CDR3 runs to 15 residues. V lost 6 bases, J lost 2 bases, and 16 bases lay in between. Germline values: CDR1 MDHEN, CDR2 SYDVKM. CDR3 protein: CASSPRGTANTEAFF. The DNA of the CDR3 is TGTGCCAGCAGCCCCAGAGGGACGGCCAACACTGAAGCTTTCTTT.

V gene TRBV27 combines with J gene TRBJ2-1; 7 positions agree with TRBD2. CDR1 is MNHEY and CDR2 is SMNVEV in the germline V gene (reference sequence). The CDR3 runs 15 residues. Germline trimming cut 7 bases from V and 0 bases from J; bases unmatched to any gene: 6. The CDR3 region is CASTSGRSSYNEQFF. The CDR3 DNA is TGTGCCAGCACTTCCGGGAGGAGCTCCTACAATGAGCAGTTCTTC.

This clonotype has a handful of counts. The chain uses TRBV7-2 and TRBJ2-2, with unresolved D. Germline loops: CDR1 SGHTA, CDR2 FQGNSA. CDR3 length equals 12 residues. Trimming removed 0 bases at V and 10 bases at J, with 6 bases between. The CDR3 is CASSLAFEELFF. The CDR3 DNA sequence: TGTGCCAGCAGCTTAGCGTTCGAGGAGCTGTTTTTT. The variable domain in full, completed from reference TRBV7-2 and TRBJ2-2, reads GAGVSQSPSNKVTEKGKDVELRCDPISGHTALYWYRQSLGQGLEFLIYFQGNSAPDKSGLPSDRFSAERTGGSVSTLTIQRTQQEDSAVYLCASSLAFEELFFGEGSRLTVL.

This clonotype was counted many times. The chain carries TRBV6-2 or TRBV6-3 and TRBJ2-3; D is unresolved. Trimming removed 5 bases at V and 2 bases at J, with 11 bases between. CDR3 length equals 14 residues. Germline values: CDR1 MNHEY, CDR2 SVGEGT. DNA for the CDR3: TGTGCCAGCAGTCTCGACCAGATCACAGATACGCAGTATTTT. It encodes CASSLDQITDTQYF.

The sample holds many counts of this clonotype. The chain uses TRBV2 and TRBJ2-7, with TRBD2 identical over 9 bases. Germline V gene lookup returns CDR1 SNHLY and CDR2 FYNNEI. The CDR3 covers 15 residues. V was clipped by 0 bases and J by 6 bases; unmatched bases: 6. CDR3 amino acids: CASSEASGSSGEQYF. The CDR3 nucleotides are TGTGCCAGCAGTGAAGCTAGCGGGAGTTCGGGCGAGCAGTACTTC.

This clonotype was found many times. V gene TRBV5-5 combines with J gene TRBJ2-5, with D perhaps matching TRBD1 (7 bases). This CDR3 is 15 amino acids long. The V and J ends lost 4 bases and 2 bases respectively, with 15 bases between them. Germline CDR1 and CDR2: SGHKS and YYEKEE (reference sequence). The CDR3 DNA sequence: TGTGCCAGCAGCGGGGGAGGACAGGAGCAAGAGACCCAGTACTTC. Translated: CASSGGGQEQETQYF.

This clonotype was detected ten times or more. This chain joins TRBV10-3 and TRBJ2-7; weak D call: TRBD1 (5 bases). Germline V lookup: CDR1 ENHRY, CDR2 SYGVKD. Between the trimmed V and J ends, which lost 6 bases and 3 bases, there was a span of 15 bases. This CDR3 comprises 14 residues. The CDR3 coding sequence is TGTGCCATCAGCTCGACAGCCTTGATCTACGAGCAGTACTTC. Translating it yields CAISSTALIYEQYF.

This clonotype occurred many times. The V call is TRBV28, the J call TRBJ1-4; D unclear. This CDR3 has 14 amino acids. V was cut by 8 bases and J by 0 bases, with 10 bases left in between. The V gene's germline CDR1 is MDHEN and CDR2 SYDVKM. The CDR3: CASGAGATNEKLFF. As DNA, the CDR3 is TGTGCCAGCGGTGCGGGAGCAACTAATGAAAAACTGTTTTTT.

This CDR3 reads CSARESGGTYEQYF. The DNA of the CDR3 is TGCAGTGCTAGAGAAAGCGGCGGGACCTACGAGCAGTACTTC. The chain employs TRBV20-1 and TRBJ2-7; D is possibly TRBD2 (6 bases). V was trimmed by 0 bases and J by 2 bases, leaving 11 bases between them. CDR1 and CDR2 from the germline V gene are DFQATT and SNEGSKA (reference sequence). CDR3 length: 14 amino acids.

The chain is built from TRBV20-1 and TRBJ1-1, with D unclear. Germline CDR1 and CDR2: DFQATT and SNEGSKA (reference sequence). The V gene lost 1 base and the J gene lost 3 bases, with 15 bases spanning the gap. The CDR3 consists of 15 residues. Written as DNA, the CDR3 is TGCAGTGCTAGAGCGCCCATGTCGTTTTACACTGAAGCTTTCTTT. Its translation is CSARAPMSFYTEAFF.